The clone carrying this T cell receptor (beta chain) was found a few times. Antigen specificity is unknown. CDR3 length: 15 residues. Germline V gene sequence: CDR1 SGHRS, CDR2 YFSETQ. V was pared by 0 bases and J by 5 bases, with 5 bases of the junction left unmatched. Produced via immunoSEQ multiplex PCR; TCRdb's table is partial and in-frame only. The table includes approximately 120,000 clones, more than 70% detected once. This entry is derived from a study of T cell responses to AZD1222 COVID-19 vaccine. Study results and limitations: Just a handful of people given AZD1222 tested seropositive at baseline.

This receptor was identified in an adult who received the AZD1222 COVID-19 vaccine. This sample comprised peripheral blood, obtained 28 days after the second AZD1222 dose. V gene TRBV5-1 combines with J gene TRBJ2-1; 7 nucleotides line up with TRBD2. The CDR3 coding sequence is TGCGCCAGCAGCTTGGCCGGGACTACCAACAATGAGCAGTTCTTC. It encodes CASSLAGTTNNEQFF.